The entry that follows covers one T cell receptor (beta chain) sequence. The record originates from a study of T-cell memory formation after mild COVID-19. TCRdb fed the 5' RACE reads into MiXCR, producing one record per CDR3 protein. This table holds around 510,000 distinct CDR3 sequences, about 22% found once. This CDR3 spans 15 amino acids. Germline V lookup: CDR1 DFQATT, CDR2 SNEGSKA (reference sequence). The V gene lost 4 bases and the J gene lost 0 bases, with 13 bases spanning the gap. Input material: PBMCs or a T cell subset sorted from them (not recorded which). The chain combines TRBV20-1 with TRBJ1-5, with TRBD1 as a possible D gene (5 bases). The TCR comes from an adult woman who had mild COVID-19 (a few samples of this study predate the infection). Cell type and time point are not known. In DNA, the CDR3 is TGCAGTGCTACCCAGGGCCAGTATAGCAATCAGCCCCAGCATTTT. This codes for CSATQGQYSNQPQHF.